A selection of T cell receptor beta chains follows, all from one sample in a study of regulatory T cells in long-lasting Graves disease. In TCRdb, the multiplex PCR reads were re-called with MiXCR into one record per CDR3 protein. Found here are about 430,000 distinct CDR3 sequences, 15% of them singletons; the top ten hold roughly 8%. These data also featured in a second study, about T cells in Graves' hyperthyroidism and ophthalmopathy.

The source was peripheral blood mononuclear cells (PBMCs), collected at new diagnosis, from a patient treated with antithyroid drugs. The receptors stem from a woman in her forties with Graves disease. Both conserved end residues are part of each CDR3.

CDR3 protein: CSVADRDEQYF; V gene: TRBV29-1; J gene: TRBJ2-7
CDR3 protein: CASSLMGASGSTDTQYF; V gene: TRBV7-2; J gene: TRBJ2-3
CDR3 protein: CASSLGLAECQETHYF; V gene: TRBV5-1; J gene: TRBJ2-5
CDR3 protein: CASTLGSNTGELFF; V gene: TRBV6-1; J gene: TRBJ2-2
CDR3 protein: CASSLRAGARHEQYF; V gene: TRBV11-3; J gene: TRBJ2-7
CDR3 protein: CATSDISAGRYTDTQYF; V gene: TRBV24-1; J gene: TRBJ2-3
CDR3 protein: CATSDLAGGSAGELFF; V gene: TRBV24-1; J gene: TRBJ2-2
CDR3 protein: CASSTFGSLGSEQYF; V gene: TRBV19; J gene: TRBJ2-7
CDR3 protein: CASSQGVGQGTYEQYF; V gene: TRBV4-2; J gene: TRBJ2-7
CDR3 protein: CASSIGGGRDQPQHF; V gene: TRBV19; J gene: TRBJ1-5
CDR3 protein: CASSFHRQGTNTGELFF; V gene: TRBV11-3; J gene: TRBJ2-2
CDR3 protein: CASSGHWGTNEKLFF; V gene: TRBV9; J gene: TRBJ1-4
CDR3 protein: CASSLGLAGGPGTYKQYF; V gene: TRBV5-6; J gene: TRBJ2-7
CDR3 protein: CASSLGTSGEETQYF; V gene: TRBV4-3; J gene: TRBJ2-5
CDR3 protein: CASTTEGSEQYF; V gene: TRBV6-8; J gene: TRBJ2-7
CDR3 protein: CASSRVTGGNSPLYF; V gene: TRBV11-1; J gene: TRBJ1-6
CDR3 protein: CASSFSGRGVYEQYF; V gene: TRBV28; J gene: TRBJ2-7
CDR3 protein: CASRTRDAYNEQFF; V gene: TRBV11-2; J gene: TRBJ2-1
CDR3 protein: CASSILAGPRQYF; V gene: TRBV28; J gene: TRBJ2-7
CDR3 protein: CASSQDGRGGEQFF; V gene: TRBV3-1; J gene: TRBJ2-1
CDR3 protein: CASSYSRVGSGRASLYEQYF; V gene: TRBV6-5; J gene: TRBJ2-7
CDR3 protein: CASSLEVGATEAFF; V gene: TRBV7-9; J gene: TRBJ1-1
CDR3 protein: CAISGTANEKLFF; V gene: TRBV10-3; J gene: TRBJ1-4
CDR3 protein: CASSLPGSLGTEAFF; V gene: TRBV28; J gene: TRBJ1-1
CDR3 protein: CASSPGQGGDSPLHF; V gene: TRBV19; J gene: TRBJ1-6
CDR3 protein: CASSSRTGVSETQYF; V gene: TRBV9; J gene: TRBJ2-5
CDR3 protein: CASRADLLEETQYF; V gene: TRBV12-5; J gene: TRBJ2-5
CDR3 protein: CASSLLGQGTHEQYF; V gene: TRBV5-1; J gene: TRBJ2-7
CDR3 protein: CASSREADYGYTF; V gene: TRBV18; J gene: TRBJ1-2
CDR3 protein: CASNIIYGYTF; V gene: TRBV2; J gene: TRBJ1-2
CDR3 protein: CASSVLAITDTQYF; V gene: TRBV9; J gene: TRBJ2-3
CDR3 protein: CASSFDRGYEQYF; V gene: TRBV28; J gene: TRBJ2-7
CDR3 protein: CASTRLAGGSSYNEQFF; V gene: TRBV11-3; J gene: TRBJ2-1
CDR3 protein: CASSPPMGSSYNEQFF; V gene: TRBV13; J gene: TRBJ2-1
CDR3 protein: CASSLDVQNTEAFF; V gene: TRBV5-1; J gene: TRBJ1-1
CDR3 protein: CASSLALQTEAFF; V gene: TRBV11-2; J gene: TRBJ1-1
CDR3 protein: CSVGGQSQETQYF; V gene: TRBV29-1; J gene: TRBJ2-5
CDR3 protein: CASSIVGKETQYF; V gene: TRBV19; J gene: TRBJ2-5
CDR3 protein: CASSPQRLGDGTEAFF; V gene: TRBV7-8; J gene: TRBJ1-1
CDR3 protein: CASSLEGGILTDTQYF; V gene: TRBV5-4; J gene: TRBJ2-3
CDR3 protein: CSAAQRNTEAFF; V gene: TRBV29-1; J gene: TRBJ1-1
CDR3 protein: CASGGGLSGNTIYF; V gene: TRBV7-9; J gene: TRBJ1-3
CDR3 protein: CASIWTTEIDTQYF; V gene: TRBV2; J gene: TRBJ2-3
CDR3 protein: CASSLDRGGYEQFF; V gene: TRBV27; J gene: TRBJ2-1
CDR3 protein: CASSGGVSYNEQFF; V gene: TRBV27; J gene: TRBJ2-1
CDR3 protein: CASSPPGGTWDEQYF; V gene: TRBV18; J gene: TRBJ2-7
CDR3 protein: CASSAGLSLAGSTDTQYF; V gene: TRBV5-1; J gene: TRBJ2-3
CDR3 protein: CASSLDRKNPNVLTF; V gene: TRBV7-9; J gene: TRBJ2-6
CDR3 protein: CASIKDRGRGIQYF; V gene: TRBV6-1; J gene: TRBJ2-4
CDR3 protein: CASIPAGNADGYTF; V gene: TRBV2; J gene: TRBJ1-2
CDR3 protein: CSVEDRTQGNEQFF; V gene: TRBV29-1; J gene: TRBJ2-1
CDR3 protein: CASRGSGRNTDTQYF; V gene: TRBV12-3/TRBV12-4; J gene: TRBJ2-3